This record covers a single TCR beta chain. There are 16 residues in the CDR3. CDR1 and CDR2 (germline): MNHNS, SASEGT. V lost 2 bases, J lost 2 bases, and 15 bases lay in between. The data originate from a study of T cell responses to AZD1222 COVID-19 vaccine. The assay was immunoSEQ multiplex PCR, and TCRdb's table has in-frame clones only and misses some. The table records tens of thousands of clones, roughly 88% of them present only once. Sequencing used peripheral blood, obtained 28 days after the second AZD1222 dose. V gene TRBV6-1 combines with J gene TRBJ1-2; no definite D call. This receptor was taken from an adult who received the AZD1222 COVID-19 vaccine. CDR3 loop: CASSETRRGRNYGYTF. For the CDR3, the DNA is TGTGCCAGCAGTGAAACGCGCCGGGGAAGGAACTATGGCTACACCTTC.